This T cell receptor (beta chain) appears in the sequencing data of a study of blood T cell repertoires in COVID-19. Study summary: In each case, the material was cDNA or gDNA derived from T cells, B-cell-depleted T cells, or PBMCs.

Methods used by the authors: Nucleated cell counts were estimated from reference gene primer amplification. Some clones are missing from TCRdb's copy, which holds only in-frame ones; the method was immunoSEQ multiplex PCR. For V, J and clone size, that table is used; D and trimming come from the DNA. The data show about 310,000 clones, with over 75% seen just once and 1% held by the top ten. CDR3 length equals 17 residues. V lost 0 bases, J lost 2 bases, and 16 bases lay in between. CDR1 is MDHEN and CDR2 is SYDVKM in the germline V gene. The clonotype originates from a man in his forties or fifties with active or convalescent COVID-19. The chain joins TRBV28 to TRBJ1-2, with D possibly being TRBD1 (6 bases). Sequencing used peripheral blood. The chain's CDR3 is CASSLWGPQGSNYGYTF. For the CDR3, the DNA is TGTGCCAGCAGTTTATGGGGACCACAGGGTTCCAACTATGGCTACACCTTC.